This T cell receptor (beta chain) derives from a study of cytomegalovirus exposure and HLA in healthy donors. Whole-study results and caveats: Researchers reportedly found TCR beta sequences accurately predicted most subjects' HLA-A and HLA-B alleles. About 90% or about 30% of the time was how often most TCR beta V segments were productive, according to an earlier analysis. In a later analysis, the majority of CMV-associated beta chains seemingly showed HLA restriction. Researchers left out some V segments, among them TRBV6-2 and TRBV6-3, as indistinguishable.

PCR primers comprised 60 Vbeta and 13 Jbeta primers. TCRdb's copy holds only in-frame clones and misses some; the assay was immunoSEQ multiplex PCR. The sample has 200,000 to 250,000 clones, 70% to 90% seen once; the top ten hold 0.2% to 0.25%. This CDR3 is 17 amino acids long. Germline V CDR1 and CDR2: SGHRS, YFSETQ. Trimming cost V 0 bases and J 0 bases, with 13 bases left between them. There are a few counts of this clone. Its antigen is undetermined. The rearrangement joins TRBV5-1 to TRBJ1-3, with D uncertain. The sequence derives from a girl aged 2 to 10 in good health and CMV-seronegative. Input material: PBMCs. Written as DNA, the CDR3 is TGCGCCAGCAGCTTGGGAGGAAACGCAGCCTCTGGAAACACCATATATTTT. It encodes CASSLGGNAASGNTIYF.